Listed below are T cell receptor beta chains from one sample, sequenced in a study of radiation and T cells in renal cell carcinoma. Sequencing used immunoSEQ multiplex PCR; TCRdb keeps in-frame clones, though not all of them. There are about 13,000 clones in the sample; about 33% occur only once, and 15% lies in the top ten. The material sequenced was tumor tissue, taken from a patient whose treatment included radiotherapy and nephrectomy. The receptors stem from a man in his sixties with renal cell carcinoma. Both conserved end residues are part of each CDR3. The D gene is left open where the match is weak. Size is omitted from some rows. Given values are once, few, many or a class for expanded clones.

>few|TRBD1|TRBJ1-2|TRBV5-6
CASSYTGVGSYTF
TGTGCCAGCAGCTATACAGGGGTTGGGAGCTACACCTTC
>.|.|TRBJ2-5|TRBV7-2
CASSQPWAEQRYF
TGTGCCAGCAGCCAACCTTGGGCGGAGCAGAGGTACTTC
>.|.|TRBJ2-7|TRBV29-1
CSVEVARDYEQYF
TGCAGCGTTGAAGTGGCCAGGGACTACGAGCAGTACTTC
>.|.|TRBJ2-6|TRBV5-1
CASSTGQQHSGANVLTF
TGCGCCAGCAGCACTGGACAGCAGCACTCTGGGGCCAACGTCCTGACTTTC
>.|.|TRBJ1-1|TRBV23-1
CASSHGDGDRTSSEAFF
TGCGCCAGCAGTCACGGGGACGGCGACCGCACCTCTTCTGAAGCTTTCTTT
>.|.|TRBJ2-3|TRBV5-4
CASSHPGAETDTQYF
TGTGCCAGCAGCCACCCGGGGGCCGAAACAGATACGCAGTATTTT
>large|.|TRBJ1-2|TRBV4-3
CASSQDEGLYGYTF
TGCGCCAGCAGCCAAGATGAAGGGCTGTATGGCTACACCTTC
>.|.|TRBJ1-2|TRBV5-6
CASSLAHRVNYGYTF
TGTGCCAGCAGCTTGGCACACAGGGTAAACTATGGCTACACCTTC
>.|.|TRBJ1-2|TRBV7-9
CASSLGAPTNGYTF
TGTGCCAGCAGCTTAGGGGCACCGACCAATGGCTACACCTTC
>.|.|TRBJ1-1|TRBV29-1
CSGIGLNTEAFF
TGCAGCGGAATAGGGTTGAACACTGAAGCTTTCTTT
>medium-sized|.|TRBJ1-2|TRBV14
CASSRGTDASYGYTF
TGTGCCAGCAGCCGCGGGACCGACGCTTCCTATGGCTACACCTTC
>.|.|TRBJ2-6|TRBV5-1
CASSLNSQAGANVLTF
TGCGCCAGCAGCTTAAACTCACAGGCTGGGGCCAACGTCCTGACTTTC
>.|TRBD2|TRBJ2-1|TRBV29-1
CSVERQFSGSGYNEQFF
TGCAGCGTTGAGCGGCAATTTAGCGGGAGTGGATACAATGAGCAGTTCTTC
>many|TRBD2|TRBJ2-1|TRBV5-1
CASSLAGGSGRALYNEQFF
TGCGCCAGCAGCTTGGCCGGGGGTAGCGGGAGGGCCCTGTACAATGAGCAGTTCTTC
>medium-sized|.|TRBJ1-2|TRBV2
CASSEEEEGTNYGYTF
TGTGCCAGCAGTGAAGAAGAAGAGGGGACTAACTATGGCTACACCTTC
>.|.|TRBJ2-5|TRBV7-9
CASSLDDFQETQYF
TGTGCCAGCAGCTTAGACGACTTCCAAGAGACCCAGTACTTC
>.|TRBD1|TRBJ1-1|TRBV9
CASSVGGNRGLTEAFF
TGTGCCAGCAGCGTAGGTGGGAACAGGGGTTTGACTGAAGCTTTCTTT
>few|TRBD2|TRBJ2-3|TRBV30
CAWGVLAGVADTQYF
TGTGCCTGGGGGGTCTTAGCGGGAGTGGCAGATACGCAGTATTTT
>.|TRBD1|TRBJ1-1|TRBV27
CASTGTGVGNTEAFF
TGTGCCAGCACCGGGACAGGGGTTGGGAACACTGAAGCTTTCTTT
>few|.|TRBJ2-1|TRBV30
CAWATSQVEQFF
TGTGCCTGGGCTACTAGCCAGGTGGAGCAGTTCTTC
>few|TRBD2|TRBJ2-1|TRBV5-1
CASSLVGLAGRGQFF
TGCGCCAGCAGCTTGGTGGGACTAGCGGGGCGTGGGCAGTTCTTC
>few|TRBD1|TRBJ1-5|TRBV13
CASSLGRGQPQHF
TGTGCCAGCAGCTTGGGCAGGGGGCAGCCCCAGCATTTT
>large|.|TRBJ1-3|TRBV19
CASSIDGNTIYF
TGTGCCAGTAGTATAGATGGAAACACCATATATTTT
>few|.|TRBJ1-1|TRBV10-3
CAISGGAAEAFF
TGTGCCATCAGTGGGGGCGCCGCTGAAGCTTTCTTT
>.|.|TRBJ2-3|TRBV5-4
CASNTGRPSTDTQYF
TGTGCCAGCAACACGGGACGGCCCAGCACAGATACGCAGTATTTT
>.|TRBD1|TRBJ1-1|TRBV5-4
CASSLETGRNTEAFF
TGTGCCAGCAGCCTGGAGACAGGGAGGAACACTGAAGCTTTCTTT
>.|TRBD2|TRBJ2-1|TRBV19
CASSLTGTSGSYEQFF
TGTGCCAGTAGTCTCACCGGGACTAGCGGGAGCTATGAGCAGTTCTTC
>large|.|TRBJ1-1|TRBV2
CASSTKKAFF
TGTGCCAGCAGTACGAAAAAAGCTTTCTTT
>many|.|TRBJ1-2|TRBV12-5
CASAPNQGLGDGYTF
TGTGCTAGTGCCCCCAATCAGGGACTGGGTGACGGCTACACCTTC
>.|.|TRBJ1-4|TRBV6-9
CASSWNEKLFF
TGTGCCAGCAGTTGGAATGAAAAACTGTTTTTT
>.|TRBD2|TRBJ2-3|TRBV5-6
CASATSGGTDTQYF
TGTGCCAGCGCTACTAGCGGGGGCACAGATACGCAGTATTTT
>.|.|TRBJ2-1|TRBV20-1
CSALLGNEQFF
TGCAGTGCTCTTCTGGGCAATGAGCAGTTCTTC
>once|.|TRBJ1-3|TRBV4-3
CASSQDSQSVFSGNTIYF
TGCGCCAGCAGCCAAGATAGTCAGAGTGTATTCTCTGGAAACACCATATATTTT